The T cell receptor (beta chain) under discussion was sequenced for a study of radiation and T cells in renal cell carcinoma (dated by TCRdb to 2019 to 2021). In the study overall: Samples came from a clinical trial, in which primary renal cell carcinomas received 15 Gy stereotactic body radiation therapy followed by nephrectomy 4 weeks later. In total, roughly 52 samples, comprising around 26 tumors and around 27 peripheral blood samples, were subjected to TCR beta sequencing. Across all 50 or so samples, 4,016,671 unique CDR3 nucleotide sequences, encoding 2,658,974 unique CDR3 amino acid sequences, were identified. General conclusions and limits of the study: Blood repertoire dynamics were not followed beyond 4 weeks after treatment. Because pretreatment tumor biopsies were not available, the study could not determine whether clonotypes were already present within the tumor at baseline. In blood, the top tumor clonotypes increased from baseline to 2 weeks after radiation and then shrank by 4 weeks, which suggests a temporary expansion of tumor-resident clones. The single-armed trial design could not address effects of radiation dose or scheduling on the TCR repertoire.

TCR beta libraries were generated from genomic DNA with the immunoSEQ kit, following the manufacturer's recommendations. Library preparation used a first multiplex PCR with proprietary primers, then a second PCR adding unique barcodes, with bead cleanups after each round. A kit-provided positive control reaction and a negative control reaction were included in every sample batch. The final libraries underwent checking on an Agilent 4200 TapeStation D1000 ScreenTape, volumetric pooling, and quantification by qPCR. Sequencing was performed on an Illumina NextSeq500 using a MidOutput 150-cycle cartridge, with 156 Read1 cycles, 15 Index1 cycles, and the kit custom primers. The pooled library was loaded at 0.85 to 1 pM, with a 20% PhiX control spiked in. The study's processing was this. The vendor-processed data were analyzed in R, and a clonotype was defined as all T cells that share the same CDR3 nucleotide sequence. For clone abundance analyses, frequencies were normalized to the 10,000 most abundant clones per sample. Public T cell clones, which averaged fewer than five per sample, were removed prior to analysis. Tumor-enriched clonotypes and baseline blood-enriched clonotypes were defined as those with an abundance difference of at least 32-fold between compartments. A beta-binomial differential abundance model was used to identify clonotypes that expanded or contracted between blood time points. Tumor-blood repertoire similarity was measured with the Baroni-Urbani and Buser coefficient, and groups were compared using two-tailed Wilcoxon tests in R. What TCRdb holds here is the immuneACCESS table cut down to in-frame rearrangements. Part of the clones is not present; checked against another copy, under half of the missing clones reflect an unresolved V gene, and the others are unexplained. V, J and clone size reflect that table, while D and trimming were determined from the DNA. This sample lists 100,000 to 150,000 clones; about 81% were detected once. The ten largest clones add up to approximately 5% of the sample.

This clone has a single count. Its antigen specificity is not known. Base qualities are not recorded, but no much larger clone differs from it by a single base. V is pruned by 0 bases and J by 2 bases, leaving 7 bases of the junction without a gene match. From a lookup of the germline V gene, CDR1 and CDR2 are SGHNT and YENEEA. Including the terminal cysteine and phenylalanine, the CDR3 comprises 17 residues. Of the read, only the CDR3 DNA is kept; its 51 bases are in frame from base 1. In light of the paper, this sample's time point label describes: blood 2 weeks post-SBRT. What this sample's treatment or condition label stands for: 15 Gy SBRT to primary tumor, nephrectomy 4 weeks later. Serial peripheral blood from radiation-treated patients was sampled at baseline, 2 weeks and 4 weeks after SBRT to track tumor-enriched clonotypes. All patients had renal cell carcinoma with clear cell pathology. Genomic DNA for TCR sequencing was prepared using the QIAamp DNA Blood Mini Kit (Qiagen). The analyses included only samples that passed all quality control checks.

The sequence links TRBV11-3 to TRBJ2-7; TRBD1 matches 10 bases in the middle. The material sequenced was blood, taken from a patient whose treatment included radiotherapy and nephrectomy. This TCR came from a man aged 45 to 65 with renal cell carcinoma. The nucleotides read TGTGCCAGCAGCTTAGATGGTAACGGACAGGGGGCCTACGAGCAGTACTTC. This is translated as CASSLDGNGQGAYEQYF.